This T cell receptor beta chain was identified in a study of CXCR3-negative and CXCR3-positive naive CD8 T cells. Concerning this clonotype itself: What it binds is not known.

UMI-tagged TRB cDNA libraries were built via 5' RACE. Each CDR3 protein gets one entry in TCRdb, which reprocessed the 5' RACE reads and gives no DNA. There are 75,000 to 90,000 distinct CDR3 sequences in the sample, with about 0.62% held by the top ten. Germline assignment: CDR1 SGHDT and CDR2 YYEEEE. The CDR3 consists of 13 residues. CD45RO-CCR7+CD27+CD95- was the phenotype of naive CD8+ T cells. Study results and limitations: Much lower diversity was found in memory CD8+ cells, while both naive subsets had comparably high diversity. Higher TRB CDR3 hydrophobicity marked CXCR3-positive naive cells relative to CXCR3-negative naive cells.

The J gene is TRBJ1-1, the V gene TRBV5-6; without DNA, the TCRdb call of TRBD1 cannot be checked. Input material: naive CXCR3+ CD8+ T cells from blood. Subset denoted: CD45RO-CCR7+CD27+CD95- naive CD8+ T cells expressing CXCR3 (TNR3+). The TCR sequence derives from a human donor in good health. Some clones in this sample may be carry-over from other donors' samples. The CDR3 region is CASSFGQGVEAFF.